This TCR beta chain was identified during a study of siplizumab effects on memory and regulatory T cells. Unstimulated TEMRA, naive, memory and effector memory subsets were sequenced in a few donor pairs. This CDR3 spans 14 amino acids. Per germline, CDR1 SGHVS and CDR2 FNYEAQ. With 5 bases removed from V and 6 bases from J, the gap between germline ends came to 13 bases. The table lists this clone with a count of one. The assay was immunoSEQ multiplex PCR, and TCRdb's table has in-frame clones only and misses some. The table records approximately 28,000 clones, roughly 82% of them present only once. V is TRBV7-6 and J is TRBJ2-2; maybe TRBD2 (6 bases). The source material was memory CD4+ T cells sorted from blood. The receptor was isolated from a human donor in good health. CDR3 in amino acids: CASSPTSFSGELFF. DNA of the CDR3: TGTGCCAGCAGCCCAACTAGCTTCTCCGGGGAGCTGTTTTTT.